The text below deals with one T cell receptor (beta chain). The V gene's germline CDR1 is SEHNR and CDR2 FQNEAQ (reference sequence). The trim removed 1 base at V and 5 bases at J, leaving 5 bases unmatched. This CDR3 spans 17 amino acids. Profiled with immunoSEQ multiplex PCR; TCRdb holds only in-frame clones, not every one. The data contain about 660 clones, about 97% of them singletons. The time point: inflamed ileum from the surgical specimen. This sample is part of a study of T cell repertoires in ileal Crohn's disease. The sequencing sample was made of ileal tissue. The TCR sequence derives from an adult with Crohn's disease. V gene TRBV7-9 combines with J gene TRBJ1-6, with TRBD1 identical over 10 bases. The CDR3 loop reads CASSLGGGTGDNSPLHF. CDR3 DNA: TGTGCCAGCAGCTTAGGCGGTGGGACAGGGGATAATTCACCCCTCCACTTT.